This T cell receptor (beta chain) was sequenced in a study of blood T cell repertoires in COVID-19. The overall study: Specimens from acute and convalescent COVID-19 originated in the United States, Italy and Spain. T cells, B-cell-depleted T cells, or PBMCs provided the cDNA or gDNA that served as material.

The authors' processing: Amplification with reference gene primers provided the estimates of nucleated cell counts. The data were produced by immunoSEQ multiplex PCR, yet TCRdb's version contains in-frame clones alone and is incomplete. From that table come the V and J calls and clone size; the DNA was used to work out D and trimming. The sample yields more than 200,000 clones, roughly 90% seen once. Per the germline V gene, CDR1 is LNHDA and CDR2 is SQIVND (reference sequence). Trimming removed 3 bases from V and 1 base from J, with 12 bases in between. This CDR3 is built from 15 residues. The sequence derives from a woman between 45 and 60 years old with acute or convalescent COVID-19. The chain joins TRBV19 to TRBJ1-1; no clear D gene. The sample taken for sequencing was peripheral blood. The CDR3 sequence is CASSMLGPENTEAFF. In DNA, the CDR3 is TGTGCCAGTAGTATGTTGGGCCCCGAGAACACTGAAGCTTTCTTT.